One and the same sample provided the 2 T cell receptor beta chains below, sequenced in a study of blood T cell repertoires in COVID-19. TCRdb keeps only in-frame clones here, not all; method: immunoSEQ multiplex PCR. The profile shows more than 85,000 clones, approximately 78% of them singletons. The sequencing sample was made of peripheral blood. Receptors were obtained from a woman aged 80 or over with acute or convalescent COVID-19.

This rearrangement joins TRBV7-9 to TRBJ1-1; D is perhaps TRBD1 (6 bases). The CDR3 has 14 amino acids. Germline CDR1 reads SEHNR; CDR2 reads FQNEAQ (reference sequence). V lost 4 bases and J lost 3, with 12 bases in between. This chain's CDR3 is CASSSQGWDTEAFF. DNA for the CDR3: TGTGCCAGCAGCTCACAGGGTTGGGACACTGAAGCTTTCTTT. Using reference TRBV7-9 and TRBJ1-1 for the parts outside the CDR3, the full variable domain is DTGVSQNPRHKITKRGQNVTFRCDPISEHNRLYWYRQTLGQGPEFLTYFQNEAQLEKSRLLSDRFSAERPKGSFSTLEIQRTEQGDSAMYLCASSSQGWDTEAFFGQGTRLTVV.

This clone was seen only once. This chain joins TRBV7-9 and TRBJ1-3; TRBD1 might be the D (5 bases). Deletions cut 4 bases from V and 0 bases from J, with 13 bases between. CDR3 length: 16 amino acids. Germline V gives CDR1 SEHNR, CDR2 FQNEAQ (reference sequence). The DNA of the CDR3 is TGTGCCAGCAGCTCGTCGACAGCGAGCTCTGGAAACACCATATATTTT. Its translation: CASSSSTASSGNTIYF.